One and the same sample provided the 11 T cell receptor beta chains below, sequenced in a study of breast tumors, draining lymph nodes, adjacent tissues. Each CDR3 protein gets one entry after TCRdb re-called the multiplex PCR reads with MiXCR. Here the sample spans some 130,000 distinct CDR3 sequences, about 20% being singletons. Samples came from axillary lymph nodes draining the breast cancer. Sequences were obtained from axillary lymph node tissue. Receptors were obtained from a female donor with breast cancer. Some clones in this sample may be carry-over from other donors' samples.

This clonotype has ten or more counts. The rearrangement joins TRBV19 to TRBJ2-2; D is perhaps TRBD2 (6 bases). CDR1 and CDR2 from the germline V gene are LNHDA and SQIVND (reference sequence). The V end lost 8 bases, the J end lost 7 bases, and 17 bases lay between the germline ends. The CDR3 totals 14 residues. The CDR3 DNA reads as TGTGCCAGTCGAAACACTGGGGGAGGCGGGGAGCTGTTTTTT. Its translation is CASRNTGGGGELFF.

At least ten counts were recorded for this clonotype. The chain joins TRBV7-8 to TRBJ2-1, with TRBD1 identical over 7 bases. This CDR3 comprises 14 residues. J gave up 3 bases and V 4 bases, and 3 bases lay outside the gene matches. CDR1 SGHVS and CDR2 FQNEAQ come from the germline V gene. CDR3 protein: CASSSQGYYNEQFF. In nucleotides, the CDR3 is TGTGCCAGCAGCTCACAGGGGTACTACAATGAGCAGTTCTTC.

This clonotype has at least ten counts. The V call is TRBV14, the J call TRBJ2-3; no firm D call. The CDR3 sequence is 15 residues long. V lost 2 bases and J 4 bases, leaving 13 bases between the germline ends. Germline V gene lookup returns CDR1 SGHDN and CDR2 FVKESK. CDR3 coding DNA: TGTGCCAGCAGCCAACAGACATCAAGATCAGATACGCAGTATTTT. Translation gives CASSQQTSRSDTQYF.

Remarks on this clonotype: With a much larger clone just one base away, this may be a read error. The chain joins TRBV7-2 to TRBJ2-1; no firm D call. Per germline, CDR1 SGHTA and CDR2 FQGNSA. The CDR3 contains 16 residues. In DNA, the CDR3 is TGTGCCAGCAGCTTAGCGAGGCTAGGCTTCTACAGTGAGCAGTTCTTC. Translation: CASSLARLGFYSEQFF.

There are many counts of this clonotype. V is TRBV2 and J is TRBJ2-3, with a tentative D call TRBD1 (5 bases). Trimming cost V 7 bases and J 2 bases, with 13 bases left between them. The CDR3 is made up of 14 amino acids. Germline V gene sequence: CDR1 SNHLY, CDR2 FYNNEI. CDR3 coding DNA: TGTGCCAGCAACTGGGGCTACAACACAGATACGCAGTATTTT. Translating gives CASNWGYNTDTQYF.

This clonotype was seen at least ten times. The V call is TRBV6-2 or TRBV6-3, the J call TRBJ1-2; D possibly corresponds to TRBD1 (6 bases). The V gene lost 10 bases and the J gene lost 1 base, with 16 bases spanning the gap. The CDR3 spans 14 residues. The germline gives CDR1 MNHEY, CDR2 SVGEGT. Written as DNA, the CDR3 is TGTGCCACCGCAGCCGGGACACTTAACTATGGCTACACCTTC. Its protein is CATAAGTLNYGYTF.

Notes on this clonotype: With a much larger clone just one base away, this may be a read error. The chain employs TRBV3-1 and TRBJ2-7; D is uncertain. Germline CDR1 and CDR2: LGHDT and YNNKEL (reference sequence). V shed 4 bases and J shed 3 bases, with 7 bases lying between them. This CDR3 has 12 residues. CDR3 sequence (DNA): TGTGCCAGCAGCCCGAGATTCTACGAGCAGTACTTC. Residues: CASSPRFYEQYF.

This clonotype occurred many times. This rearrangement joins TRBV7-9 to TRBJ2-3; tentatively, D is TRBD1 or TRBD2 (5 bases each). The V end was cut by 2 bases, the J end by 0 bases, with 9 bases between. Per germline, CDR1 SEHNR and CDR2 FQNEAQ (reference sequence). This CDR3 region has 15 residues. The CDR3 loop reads CASSLQGASTDTQYF. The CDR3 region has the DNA TGTGCCAGCAGCTTACAGGGAGCTAGCACAGATACGCAGTATTTT.

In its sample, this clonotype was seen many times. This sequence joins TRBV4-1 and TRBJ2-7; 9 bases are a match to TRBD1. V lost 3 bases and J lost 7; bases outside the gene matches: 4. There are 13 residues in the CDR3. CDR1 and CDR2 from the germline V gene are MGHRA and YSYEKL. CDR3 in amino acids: CASSQGTGWEQYF. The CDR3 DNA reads TGCGCCAGCAGCCAGGGGACAGGGTGGGAGCAGTACTTC.

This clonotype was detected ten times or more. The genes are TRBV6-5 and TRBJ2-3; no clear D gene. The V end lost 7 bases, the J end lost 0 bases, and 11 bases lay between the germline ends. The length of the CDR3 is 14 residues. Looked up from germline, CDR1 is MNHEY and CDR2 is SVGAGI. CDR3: CASTLKFSTDTQYF. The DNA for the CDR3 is TGTGCCAGCACCTTAAAGTTTAGCACAGATACGCAGTATTTT.

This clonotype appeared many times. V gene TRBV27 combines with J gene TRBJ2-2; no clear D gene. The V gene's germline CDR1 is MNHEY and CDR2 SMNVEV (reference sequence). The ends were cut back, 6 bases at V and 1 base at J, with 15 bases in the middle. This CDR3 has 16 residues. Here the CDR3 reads CASSPRQAWNTGELFF. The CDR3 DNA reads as TGTGCCAGCAGCCCGAGGCAGGCGTGGAACACCGGGGAGCTGTTTTTT.